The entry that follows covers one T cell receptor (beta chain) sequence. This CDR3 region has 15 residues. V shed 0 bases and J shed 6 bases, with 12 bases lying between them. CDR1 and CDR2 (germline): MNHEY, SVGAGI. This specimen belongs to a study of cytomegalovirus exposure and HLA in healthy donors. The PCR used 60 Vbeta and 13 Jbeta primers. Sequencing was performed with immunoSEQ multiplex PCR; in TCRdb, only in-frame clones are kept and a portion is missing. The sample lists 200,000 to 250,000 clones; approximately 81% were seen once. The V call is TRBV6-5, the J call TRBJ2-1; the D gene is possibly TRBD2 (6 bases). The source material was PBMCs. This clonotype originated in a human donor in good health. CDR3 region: CASSYSQRVFNEQFF. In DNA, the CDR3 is TGTGCCAGCAGTTACTCGCAGCGGGTGTTCAATGAGCAGTTCTTC.